The present T cell receptor beta chain was sequenced within a study of T cells in Graves' hyperthyroidism and ophthalmopathy (dated by TCRdb to the late 2010s). For context, the study as a whole: Peripheral blood was sampled at the time of initial diagnosis, prior to any treatment. A discovery cohort of about a hundred patients, 43 with Graves' ophthalmopathy and 57 with stable Graves' hyperthyroidism, was used to find distinguishing TCR V-J signatures. Prospective prediction of ophthalmopathy was tested in an independent validation cohort consisting of about 20 hyperthyroidism patients and 17 patients who later progressed to ophthalmopathy. The roughly 100 discovery patients were divided at random into training and test sets in a 7:3 ratio. Thyroid tissue and blood T-cell repertoires from six or seven Graves' hyperthyroidism patients were also compared in the study. After blood sampling, hyperthyroidism patients were treated with methimazole at a starting dose of 30 mg daily, and ophthalmopathy patients were treated with high-dose intravenous methylprednisolone. The paper reports TCR Vbeta CDR3 sequencing of about 140 peripheral blood samples: 40 to 45 ophthalmopathy, some 80 hyperthyroidism and around 17 progressor patients.

Turning to this clonotype: Its specific antigen is unknown. The input lacks base qualities; no much larger clone sits a single base away.

The TCR beta CDR3 regions were amplified from RNA transcripts. The first round of RT-PCR for the TCR CDR3 was performed with the HTBI primer set and the Qiagen OneStep RT-PCR kit. Libraries were constructed in a second round of multiplex PCR, after which size selection and purification were performed. Paired-end sequencing of the libraries was performed with 100 bp reads on an Illumina HiSeq2000. The source study handled its data this way. Raw data were processed with SOAPnuke, discarding reads with adapters, uncalled bases, mean Phred below 15, or no exact constant-primer or identifier match. High-quality paired reads were merged with COPE v1.2.5, and unique nucleotide sequences were defined as clonotypes. MiTCR v1.1 was used to align the clonotypes against IMGT TRBV, TRBD and TRBJ reference segments. The analysis included only V-J combinations with a frequency above 0.0001, which together covered around 99% of the repertoires. A TCS score was defined as the ratio between F50 (clonal expansion) and ExV (chaos), using BLOSUM62-based TCRdist between CDR3 peptides within each V-J. Welch's t-statistics and random forest reduced around 520 V-J features to roughly 13, which were used in a naive Bayes classifier (R e1071). The public reads were run again by TCRdb, first through fastp at Q25 and then through MiXCR, and only productive beta chains were kept. Each CDR3 protein appears once, grouped with its most common genes and DNA. The V and J calls here are based on TCRdb, not the publication. The table for this sample lists approximately 320,000 distinct CDR3 sequences; approximately 17% of them were counted only once. The ten largest clones capture approximately 31% of the sample.

For CDR1 and CDR2, the germline V gene lists ENHRY and SYGVKD. V lost 7 bases and J lost 2 bases, and the count of bases not matched to a germline gene is 6. The CDR3 covers 15 residues, taking in both the cysteine and the phenylalanine. Kept here is only the CDR3 DNA, which spans 45 bases and is read in frame from base 1. A patient counted as having stable Graves' hyperthyroidism if no progression to ophthalmopathy occurred over 18 months of follow-up. Hyperthyroidism patients were aged 18 to 65 years and newly diagnosed, with disease duration of less than 2 months. The study excluded patients with uncontrolled infections, other autoimmune diseases, pregnancy or lactation. Diagnoses relied on clinical symptoms, serum thyroxine and TRAb, thyroid ultrasound and orbital computed tomography. PBMCs were isolated from 10 ml of fresh peripheral blood by Ficoll-Paque density gradient centrifugation. Trizol reagent was used to extract total RNA, and RNA quality was then checked on an Agilent 2100 Bioanalyzer.

What the work shows at the level of the full study, not this receptor alone: No statistical method was used to set the sample size in advance, and investigators knew the group allocation. A 13 V-J signature model separated ophthalmopathy from stable hyperthyroidism, with roughly 88% sensitivity and about 81% specificity in cross-validation and 80%/75% in testing. Most expanded thyroid clonotypes (frequency above 0.001) were also found in blood, which suggests that blood repertoires may mirror thyroid immune responses. During validation, the model predicted progression to ophthalmopathy a median of roughly 7.1 months ahead of onset, with 70.59% sensitivity and almost 75% specificity.

The clonotype comes from a man aged 25 to 45 with Graves' hyperthyroidism. Recombination linked TRBV10-3 to TRBJ2-4, with 9 junctional bases fitting TRBD1. The specimen was blood. The DNA sequence is TGTGCCATCACCAGAGGACAGGGGCCCAAAAACATTCAGTACTTC. Translation gives CAITRGQGPKNIQYF.